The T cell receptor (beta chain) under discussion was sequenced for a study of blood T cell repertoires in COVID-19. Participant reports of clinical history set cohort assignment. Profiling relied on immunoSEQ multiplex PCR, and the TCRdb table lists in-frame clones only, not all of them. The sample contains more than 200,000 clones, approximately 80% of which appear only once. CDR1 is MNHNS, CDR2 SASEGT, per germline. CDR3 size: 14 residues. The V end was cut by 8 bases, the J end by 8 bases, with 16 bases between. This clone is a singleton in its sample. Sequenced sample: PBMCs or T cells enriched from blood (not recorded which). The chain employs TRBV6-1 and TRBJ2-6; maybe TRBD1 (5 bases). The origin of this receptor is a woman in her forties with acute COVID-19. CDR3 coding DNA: TGTGCCAGCGAAACCGGTGGGGCGTCCAACGTCCTGACTTTC. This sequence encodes CASETGGASNVLTF.